This TCR beta chain was recorded in a study of regulatory dendritic cells for organ transplantation. Memory T cells were CD45RO+, naive were CD45RA+, sorted by FACS. Germline CDR1 reads KGHSH; CDR2 reads LQKENI. The CDR3 sequence is 16 residues long. The V end was cut by 2 bases, the J end by 1 base, with 9 bases between. Method: immunoSEQ multiplex PCR; TCRdb's copy keeps in-frame clones and lacks some. Of fewer than 50,000 clones in the sample, under 95% are singletons; the top ten hold about 0.11%. Material: naive CD8+ T cells from blood. Regarding subset: CD45RA+ naive T cells. V and J are TRBV18 and TRBJ2-6; D is uncertain. The sequence came from a human donor in good health. The CDR3 nucleotides are TGTGCCAGCTCACCAGGAAGCATTTCTGGGGCCAACGTCCTGACTTTC. This encodes CASSPGSISGANVLTF.